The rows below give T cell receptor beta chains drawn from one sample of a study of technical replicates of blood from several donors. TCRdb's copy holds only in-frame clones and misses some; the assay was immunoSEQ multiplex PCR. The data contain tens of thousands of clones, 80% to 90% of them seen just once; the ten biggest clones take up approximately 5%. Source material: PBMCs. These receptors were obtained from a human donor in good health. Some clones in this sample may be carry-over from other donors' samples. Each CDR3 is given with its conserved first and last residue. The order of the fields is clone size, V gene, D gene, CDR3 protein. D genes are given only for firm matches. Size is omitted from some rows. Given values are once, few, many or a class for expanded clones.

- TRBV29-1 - CSVSPGGGETQYF
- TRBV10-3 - CAISEGQKNNEQFF
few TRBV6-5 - CASTLTATNTEAFF
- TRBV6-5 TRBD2 CASSPTSGRRETQYF
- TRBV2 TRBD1 CASSGRDRVPYEQYF
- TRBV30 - CAWSGGGNTIYF
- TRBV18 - CASSPPLRSGTEAFF
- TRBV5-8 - CASSFRGKTQYF
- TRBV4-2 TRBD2 CASSQGGRDTGELFF
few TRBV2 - CASRQQGNQPQHF
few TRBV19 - CASNPGQGGQPQHF